This is a list of T cell receptor beta chains from one sample in a study of shared clonotypes between healthy human individuals. Using immunoSEQ multiplex PCR, the repertoire was profiled, and TCRdb retains in-frame clones only, with some absent. The sample comprises under 650,000 clones, 96% of which are singletons, and roughly 0.06% rests with the top ten. What was sequenced was naive CD4+ T cells sorted from blood. The receptors here all came from a woman aged 25-40 years in good health. Both conserved end residues are trimmed from each CDR3.

j_call v_call cdr3_aa
TRBJ2-7 TRBV7-9 ASSSFRGYEQY
TRBJ1-4 TRBV4-1 ASSRPGGSGKLF
TRBJ2-7 TRBV11-2 ASSIDRGRDEQY
TRBJ2-5 TRBV6-5 ASSYSGETQY
TRBJ1-4 TRBV28 ASQLMSSGLEKLF
TRBJ2-3 TRBV19 ASSSSAGPATTDTQY
TRBJ2-7 TRBV27 ASSSLQAGGAYEQY
TRBJ1-1 TRBV27 ASSRRPTGDGSEAF
TRBJ2-7 TRBV7-9 ASSEGTDPTSASD
TRBJ1-3 TRBV28 ASSTSNSGNTIY
TRBJ2-1 TRBV7-3 ASSGVGGASYNEQF
TRBJ1-3 TRBV19 ASSIKLGLVSAGNTIY
TRBJ2-7 TRBV2 ASSATSELFIDEQY
TRBJ1-3 TRBV9 ASSVESGYSGNTIY
TRBJ2-7 TRBV19 ASLPTPGQGTYEQY
TRBJ1-2 TRBV28 ASSTGHNYGYT
TRBJ1-1 TRBV5-1 ASSSGRGKNTEAF
TRBJ1-2 TRBV7-2 ASSLTPGGLYGYT
TRBJ2-7 TRBV7-6 ASSQRGKGTAEQY
TRBJ2-6 TRBV18 ASSPQKITPSGANVLT
TRBJ1-1 TRBV5-1 ASSLDFGGTEAF
TRBJ1-2 TRBV25-1 ASHDRNYGYT
TRBJ2-7 TRBV28 ASSSYAVYEQY
TRBJ1-1 TRBV15 ATSRDVGTEAF
TRBJ1-3 TRBV7-9 ASSTHLTRQEPSGNTIY
TRBJ2-7 TRBV5-4 ASSFPGHEQY